This T cell receptor beta chain was sequenced for a study of CD8 T cells in ankylosing spondylitis. The study's findings and limits: What seemed typical of ankylosing spondylitis blood was a TCR beta motif built from several highly homologous variants.

One entry per CDR3 protein results from TCRdb running MiXCR on the 5' RACE reads. The sample contains 250,000 or so distinct CDR3 sequences, roughly a quarter of which appear only once. Trimming stripped 6 bases from V and 0 bases from J, with 15 bases between. The CDR3 consists of 16 residues. Germline lookup yields CDR1 SGHRS and CDR2 YFSETQ. The sample holds many counts of this clonotype. What it binds is not known. This TCR was sampled from a male donor with ankylosing spondylitis or in good health (not recorded which). This chain links TRBV5-1 with TRBJ2-2; D possibly uses TRBD1 or TRBD2 (5 bases each). Sample: blood, either unsorted or a sorted T cell fraction (not recorded which). The CDR3 DNA sequence: TGCGCCAGCACCAGAGGTCAGGGAGCGAACACCGGGGAGCTGTTTTTT. Translation gives CASTRGQGANTGELFF.